A selection of T cell receptor beta chains follows, all from one sample in a study of cytomegalovirus exposure and HLA in healthy donors. The protocol was immunoSEQ multiplex PCR, while the TCRdb copy is restricted to in-frame clones and leaves out a portion. The sample includes about 39,000 clones. Sequencing used PBMCs. The receptor source for this set is a male donor in good health and CMV-seronegative. Each CDR3 is given with its conserved first and last residue. Each record gives: V gene, J gene, D gene, CDR3 DNA, CDR3 protein. The D gene is left open where the match is weak.

V gene: TRBV6-9
J gene: TRBJ2-7
D gene: TRBD2
CDR3 DNA: TGTGCCAGGTCGCTAGCGGAAGAGCAGTACTTC
CDR3 protein: CARSLAEEQYF

V gene: TRBV7-3
J gene: TRBJ2-4
D gene: -
CDR3 DNA: TGTGCCAGCAGCTCTACCAAACTAAACATTCAGTACTTC
CDR3 protein: CASSSTKLNIQYF

V gene: TRBV7-8
J gene: TRBJ1-1
D gene: -
CDR3 DNA: TGTGCCAGCAGCTTAGAGGGAGACACTGAAGCTTTCTTT
CDR3 protein: CASSLEGDTEAFF

V gene: TRBV19
J gene: TRBJ1-5
D gene: -
CDR3 DNA: TGTGCCAGTACTTTAGGGGGTGGTCAGCCCCAGCATTTT
CDR3 protein: CASTLGGGQPQHF

V gene: TRBV19
J gene: TRBJ1-5
D gene: -
CDR3 DNA: TGTGCCAGTAGTATGGAGGGTTTTGGCAATCAGCCCCAGCATTTT
CDR3 protein: CASSMEGFGNQPQHF

V gene: TRBV5-6
J gene: TRBJ2-5
D gene: TRBD2
CDR3 DNA: TGTGCCAGCAGCGCCGGAGCGGGGAGTAGTTGGGAGACCCAGTACTTC
CDR3 protein: CASSAGAGSSWETQYF

V gene: TRBV5-1
J gene: TRBJ1-1
D gene: TRBD1
CDR3 DNA: TGCGCCAGCAGCACTAGGGGGCTGGGGAACACTGAAGCTTTCTTT
CDR3 protein: CASSTRGLGNTEAFF

V gene: TRBV6-5
J gene: TRBJ2-3
D gene: TRBD2
CDR3 DNA: TGTGCCAGCAGTTACCGACTAGCCTCTTATGATACGCAGTATTTT
CDR3 protein: CASSYRLASYDTQYF

V gene: TRBV7-6
J gene: TRBJ1-1
D gene: -
CDR3 DNA: TGTGCCAGCAGCTTATACGAGGGCACTGAAGCTTTCTTT
CDR3 protein: CASSLYEGTEAFF

V gene: TRBV9
J gene: TRBJ2-3
D gene: TRBD2
CDR3 DNA: TGTGCCAGCAGCGTAGAGGGAGGGGCAGTACGGACGCAGTATTTT
CDR3 protein: CASSVEGGAVRTQYF

V gene: TRBV6-6
J gene: TRBJ1-1
D gene: -
CDR3 DNA: TGTGCCAGCAGTTTCGACAGCACGAACACTGAAGCTTTCTTT
CDR3 protein: CASSFDSTNTEAFF

V gene: TRBV19
J gene: TRBJ2-7
D gene: -
CDR3 DNA: TGTGCCAGTAGTATAGGCCGCGCGACTATCTCCTACGAGCAGTACTTC
CDR3 protein: CASSIGRATISYEQYF

V gene: TRBV27
J gene: TRBJ2-6
D gene: TRBD1
CDR3 DNA: TGTGCCAGCAGCAGGGACAGGGGTGCCTCTGGGGCCAACGTCCTGACTTTC
CDR3 protein: CASSRDRGASGANVLTF

V gene: TRBV27
J gene: TRBJ1-2
D gene: -
CDR3 DNA: TGTGCCAGCAGTCGCCTAACAGGGCGGAGAAACTATGGCTACACCTTC
CDR3 protein: CASSRLTGRRNYGYTF

V gene: TRBV30
J gene: TRBJ2-3
D gene: -
CDR3 DNA: TGTGCCTGGAGCCGACTAGGCGGGGATACGCAGTATTTT
CDR3 protein: CAWSRLGGDTQYF

V gene: TRBV5-1
J gene: TRBJ2-1
D gene: -
CDR3 DNA: TGCGCCAGCAGCTTGGGTCCCGAGACAGCCTACCCCGGGAATGAGCAGTTCTTC
CDR3 protein: CASSLGPETAYPGNEQFF

V gene: TRBV6-4
J gene: TRBJ1-5
D gene: -
CDR3 DNA: TGTGCCAGCAGTGACCCCGCGCCGGGTGGGGGCGGCAATCAGCCCCAGCATTTT
CDR3 protein: CASSDPAPGGGGNQPQHF

V gene: TRBV14
J gene: TRBJ2-7
D gene: -
CDR3 DNA: TGTGCCAGCAGCCAAGGGTTAGCCTACGAGCAGTACTTC
CDR3 protein: CASSQGLAYEQYF

V gene: TRBV5-8
J gene: TRBJ2-7
D gene: TRBD2
CDR3 DNA: TGTGCCAGCAGCTTGGGTCCTAGCGGGACCTACGAGCAGTACTTC
CDR3 protein: CASSLGPSGTYEQYF

V gene: TRBV7-9
J gene: TRBJ1-1
D gene: -
CDR3 DNA: TGTGCCAGCAGCTTGACAGCCTCGCCGGACACTGAAGCTTTCTTT
CDR3 protein: CASSLTASPDTEAFF

V gene: TRBV4-2
J gene: TRBJ2-5
D gene: TRBD2
CDR3 DNA: TGTGCCAGCAGCCAAGACCCAGCTAGCGGGGGGCGGGAGACCCAGTACTTC
CDR3 protein: CASSQDPASGGRETQYF

V gene: TRBV6-1
J gene: TRBJ2-1
D gene: TRBD2
CDR3 DNA: TGTGCCAGCAGTGTTAGCGGGGAGTCCTATGACAATGAGCAGTTCTTC
CDR3 protein: CASSVSGESYDNEQFF

V gene: TRBV4-2
J gene: TRBJ2-5
D gene: TRBD2
CDR3 DNA: TGTGCCAGCAGCCAAGCGTGGGGAGGGGCGGAAGAGACCCAGTACTTC
CDR3 protein: CASSQAWGGAEETQYF

V gene: TRBV15
J gene: TRBJ1-2
D gene: -
CDR3 DNA: TGTGCCACCAGCAGAGATCGGTCAGCCGCGGGCTATGGCTACACCTTC
CDR3 protein: CATSRDRSAAGYGYTF

V gene: TRBV18
J gene: TRBJ1-5
D gene: TRBD1
CDR3 DNA: TGTGCCAGCTCTCCGGGGGACAGATTATTTAGCAATCAGCCCCAGCATTTT
CDR3 protein: CASSPGDRLFSNQPQHF

V gene: TRBV2
J gene: TRBJ1-6
D gene: TRBD1
CDR3 DNA: TGTGCCAGCAGTGAACGGGGACAGACTAATTCACCCCTCCACTTT
CDR3 protein: CASSERGQTNSPLHF

V gene: TRBV28
J gene: TRBJ2-7
D gene: -
CDR3 DNA: TGTGCCAGCAGTCCAACTTACTACGAGCAGTACTTC
CDR3 protein: CASSPTYYEQYF

V gene: TRBV7-2
J gene: TRBJ2-7
D gene: TRBD1
CDR3 DNA: TGTGCCAGCAGCCGGGACAGGGGATCCTACGAGCAGTACTTC
CDR3 protein: CASSRDRGSYEQYF

V gene: TRBV5-1
J gene: TRBJ2-3
D gene: -
CDR3 DNA: TGCGCCAGCAGAGCTGATTTCTTGACAGATACGCAGTATTTT
CDR3 protein: CASRADFLTDTQYF

V gene: TRBV5-1
J gene: TRBJ2-1
D gene: TRBD2
CDR3 DNA: TGCGCCAGCAGCTTGTTAGGGCGGGGGGCCTACAATGAGCAGTTCTTC
CDR3 protein: CASSLLGRGAYNEQFF

V gene: TRBV5-1
J gene: TRBJ2-3
D gene: -
CDR3 DNA: TGCGCCAGCAGCTTGACCCGGGACACCGCAGATACGCAGTATTTT
CDR3 protein: CASSLTRDTADTQYF

V gene: TRBV28
J gene: TRBJ1-1
D gene: -
CDR3 DNA: TGTGCCAGCAAGGCGGGGGGCAGGGAAGCTTTCTTT
CDR3 protein: CASKAGGREAFF

V gene: TRBV6-1
J gene: TRBJ1-5
D gene: -
CDR3 DNA: TGTGCCAGCAGTGATGGGGGGGAATGGGGCCCCCAGCATTTT
CDR3 protein: CASSDGGEWGPQHF

V gene: TRBV7-2
J gene: TRBJ1-5
D gene: -
CDR3 DNA: TGTGCCAGCAGCTTCGGGCAGGGTGGACAGCCCCAGCATTTT
CDR3 protein: CASSFGQGGQPQHF

V gene: TRBV2
J gene: TRBJ1-2
D gene: -
CDR3 DNA: TGTGCCAGCAGCGGTGAGAGGAACTATGGCTACACCTTC
CDR3 protein: CASSGERNYGYTF

V gene: TRBV27
J gene: TRBJ2-7
D gene: TRBD1
CDR3 DNA: TGTGCCAGCAGTCCAACCCCGGGACAGGGATACGAGCAGTACTTC
CDR3 protein: CASSPTPGQGYEQYF

V gene: TRBV6-5
J gene: TRBJ1-6
D gene: -
CDR3 DNA: TGTGCCAGCAGGACTCCGGGACAATTGGGTTCACCCCTCCACTTT
CDR3 protein: CASRTPGQLGSPLHF

V gene: TRBV7-3
J gene: TRBJ2-1
D gene: -
CDR3 DNA: TGTGCCAGCAGCGCAGGGGGGCGCTGGGGCAATGAGCAGTTCTTC
CDR3 protein: CASSAGGRWGNEQFF

V gene: TRBV29-1
J gene: TRBJ2-2
D gene: -
CDR3 DNA: TGCAGCGCCACCACAGGGCTGAACACCGGGGAGCTGTTTTTT
CDR3 protein: CSATTGLNTGELFF

V gene: TRBV28
J gene: TRBJ1-2
D gene: -
CDR3 DNA: TGTGCCAGCAGTCAGAAACGAAGAGGCTACACCTTC
CDR3 protein: CASSQKRRGYTF

V gene: TRBV15
J gene: TRBJ2-4
D gene: -
CDR3 DNA: TGTGCCACCGGGTTCTGGCAGGGAAGAAACATTCAGTACTTC
CDR3 protein: CATGFWQGRNIQYF

V gene: TRBV5-1
J gene: TRBJ2-7
D gene: TRBD1
CDR3 DNA: TGCGCCAGCAGCCCGGGGACAGGGGTGCGGGACGAGCAGTACTTC
CDR3 protein: CASSPGTGVRDEQYF

V gene: TRBV5-1
J gene: TRBJ1-1
D gene: -
CDR3 DNA: TGCGCCAGCAGCTTGGTTCCCGGCACTGAAGCTTTCTTT
CDR3 protein: CASSLVPGTEAFF